There are many counts of the clone carrying this T cell receptor (beta chain). Via MiXCR, TCRdb re-called the RACE reads, giving one row per CDR3 protein. In the table there are 60,000 to 80,000 distinct CDR3 sequences, roughly 6.7% of which are singletons. Time point in this sample: pre-sensitization, week 0. Sample treatment: therapeutic diphenylcyclopropenone sensitization with weekly scalp DPC. Unseparated into fractions, whole blood served as the source from which total RNA was extracted. This sample is part of a study of human T cells and chemical hapten exposure. Study background: Sensitization involved placing 2% DPC onto a roughly 2 cm by roughly 2 cm region of upper inner arm skin. Readings were taken at 6 days from patch tests that had applied 0.01% DPC to the upper back.

V gave up 6 bases and J gave up 2 bases; unmatched junction bases: 1. The CDR3 extends over 13 amino acids. From germline, CDR1 is DFQATT and CDR2 SNEGSKA (reference sequence). The sample consisted of whole blood, taken in connection with sensitization to the hapten diphenylcyclopropenone (DPC). V and J are TRBV20-1 and TRBJ2-1; 10 bases map to TRBD2. This clonotype was sampled from a woman in her 30s with alopecia areata. Some clones in this sample may be carry-over from other donors' samples. The CDR3 loop is CSASGGAYNEQFF. The CDR3 region has the DNA TGCAGTGCAAGCGGGGGGGCCTACAATGAGCAGTTCTTC.